The clone carrying this TCR beta chain was seen ten or more times. The target antigen is unknown. The record originates from a study of metastatic and nonmetastatic thyroid tumors. At the level of the study: Repertoires were compared across blood and tumor or nodule tissue from malignant and benign thyroid patients. Findings and caveats of the study: Malignant thyroid tumors reportedly had TCR beta diversity that was significantly higher than in benign nodules, in blood and tumor.

Germline assignment: CDR1 ENHRY and CDR2 SYGVKD. The CDR3 runs 13 residues. Trimming shortened V by 7 bases and J by 2 bases, and 10 bases separated the two germline ends. No patient had received any treatment before thyroid surgery. How the authors handled the data: Between-group CDR3 differences, defined by clinicopathological status, yielded a distant-metastasis classifier for papillary thyroid cancer. Using MiXCR, TCRdb re-called clones from the PCR reads. These V and J calls rely on TCRdb rather than the paper's analysis. The table includes around 26,000 clones, roughly 13% detected once. This receptor was identified in a female donor with papillary thyroid cancer or a benign thyroid nodule (not recorded which). Some clones in this sample may be carry-over from other donors' samples. Material: blood. The chain employs TRBV10-3 and TRBJ2-3; D gene ambiguous. This CDR3 is CAIKSRSTDTQYF. CDR3 DNA sequence: TGTGCCATCAAGTCCCGATCCACAGATACGCAGTATTTT.